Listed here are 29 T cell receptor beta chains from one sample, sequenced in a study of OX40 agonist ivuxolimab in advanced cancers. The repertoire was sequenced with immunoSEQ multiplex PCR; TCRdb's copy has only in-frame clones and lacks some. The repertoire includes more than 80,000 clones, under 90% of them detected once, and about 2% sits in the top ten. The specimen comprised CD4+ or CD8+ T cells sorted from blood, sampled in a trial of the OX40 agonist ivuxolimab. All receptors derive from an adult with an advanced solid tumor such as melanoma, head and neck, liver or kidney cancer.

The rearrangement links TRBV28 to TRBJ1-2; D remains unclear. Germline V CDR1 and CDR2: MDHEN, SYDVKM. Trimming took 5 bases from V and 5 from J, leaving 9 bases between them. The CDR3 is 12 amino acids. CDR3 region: CASSVGFYGYTF. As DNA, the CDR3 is TGTGCCAGCAGTGTAGGGTTTTATGGCTACACCTTC.

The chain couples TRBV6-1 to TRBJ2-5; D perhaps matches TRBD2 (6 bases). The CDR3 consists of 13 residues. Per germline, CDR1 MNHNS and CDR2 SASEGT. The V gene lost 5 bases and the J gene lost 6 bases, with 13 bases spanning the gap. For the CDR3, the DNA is TGTGCCAGCAGTACGACTAGAGGTCAGACCCAGTACTTC. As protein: CASSTTRGQTQYF.

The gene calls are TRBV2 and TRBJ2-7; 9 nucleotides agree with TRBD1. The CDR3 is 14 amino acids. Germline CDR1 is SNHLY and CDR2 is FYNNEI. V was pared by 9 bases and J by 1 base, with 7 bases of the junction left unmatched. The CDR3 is CASRDRVFSYEQYF. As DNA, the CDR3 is TGTGCCAGTAGGGACAGGGTGTTTTCCTACGAGCAGTACTTC.

The CDR3 region has the DNA TGTGCCAGTAGTATAGGGCAAGGGGCGGGTCTACTCAATGAGCAGTTCTTC. Its protein is CASSIGQGAGLLNEQFF. The rearrangement links TRBV19 to TRBJ2-1; D might be TRBD1 or TRBD2, each matching 5 bases. The CDR3 has 17 residues. CDR1 LNHDA and CDR2 SQIVND come from the germline V gene (reference sequence). Trimming pared 1 base from V and 6 bases from J, leaving 19 bases between.

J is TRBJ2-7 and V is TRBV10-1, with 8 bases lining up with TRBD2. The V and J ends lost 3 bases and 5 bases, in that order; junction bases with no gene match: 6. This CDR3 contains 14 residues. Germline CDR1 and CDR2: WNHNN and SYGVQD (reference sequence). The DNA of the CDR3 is TGCGCCAGCAGTGAATTCGGGAGGGTTGACGAGCAGTACTTC. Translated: CASSEFGRVDEQYF.

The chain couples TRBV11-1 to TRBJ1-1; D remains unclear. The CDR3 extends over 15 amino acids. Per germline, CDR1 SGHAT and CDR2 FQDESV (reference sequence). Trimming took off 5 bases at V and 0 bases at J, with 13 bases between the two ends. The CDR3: CASSEKTLLNTEAFF. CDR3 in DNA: TGTGCCAGCAGCGAAAAGACACTACTGAACACTGAAGCTTTCTTT.

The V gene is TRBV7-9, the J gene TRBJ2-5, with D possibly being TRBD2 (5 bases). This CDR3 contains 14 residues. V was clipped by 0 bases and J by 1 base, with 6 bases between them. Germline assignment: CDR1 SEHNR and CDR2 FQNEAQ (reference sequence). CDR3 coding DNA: TGTGCCAGCAGCTTAGCAAGCGGCCAAGAGACCCAGTACTTC. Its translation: CASSLASGQETQYF.

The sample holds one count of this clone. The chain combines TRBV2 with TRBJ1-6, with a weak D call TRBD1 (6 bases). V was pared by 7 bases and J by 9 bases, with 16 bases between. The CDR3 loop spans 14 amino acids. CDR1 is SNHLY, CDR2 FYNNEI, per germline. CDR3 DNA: TGTGCCAGCAACATAGGGGGACTTCCTTCACCCCTCCACTTT. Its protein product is CASNIGGLPSPLHF. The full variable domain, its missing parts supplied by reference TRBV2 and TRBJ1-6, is EPEVTQTPSHQVTQMGQEVILRCVPISNHLYFYWYRQILGQKVEFLVSFYNNEISEKSEIFDDQFSVERPDGSNFTLKIRSTKLEDSAMYFCASNIGGLPSPLHFGNGTRLTVT.

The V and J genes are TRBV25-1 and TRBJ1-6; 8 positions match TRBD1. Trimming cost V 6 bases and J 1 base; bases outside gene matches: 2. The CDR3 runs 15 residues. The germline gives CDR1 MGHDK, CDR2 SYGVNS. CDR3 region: CASRGTGSYNSPLHF. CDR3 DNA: TGTGCCAGCAGGGGGACAGGATCCTATAATTCACCCCTCCACTTT.

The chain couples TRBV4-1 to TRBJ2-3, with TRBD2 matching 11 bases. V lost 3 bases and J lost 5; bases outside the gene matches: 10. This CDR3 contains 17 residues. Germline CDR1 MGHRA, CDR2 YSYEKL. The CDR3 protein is CASSQERGTSGQDTQYF. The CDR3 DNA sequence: TGCGCCAGCAGCCAGGAGCGAGGGACTAGCGGCCAAGATACGCAGTATTTT.

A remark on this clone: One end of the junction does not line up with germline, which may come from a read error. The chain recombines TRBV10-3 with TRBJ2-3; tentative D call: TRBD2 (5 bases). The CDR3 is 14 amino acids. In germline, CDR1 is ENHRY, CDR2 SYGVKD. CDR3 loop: CAISDTGVPDSQYF. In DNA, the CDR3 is TGTGCCATCAGTGACACCGGGGTCCCAGATTCGCAGTATTTT.

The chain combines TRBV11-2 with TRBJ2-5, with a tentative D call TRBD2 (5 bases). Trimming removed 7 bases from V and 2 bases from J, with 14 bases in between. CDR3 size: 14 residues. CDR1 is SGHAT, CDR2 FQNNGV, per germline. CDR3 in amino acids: CASTLQRDQETQYF. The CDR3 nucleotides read TGTGCCAGCACCCTGCAGAGGGATCAAGAGACCCAGTACTTC.

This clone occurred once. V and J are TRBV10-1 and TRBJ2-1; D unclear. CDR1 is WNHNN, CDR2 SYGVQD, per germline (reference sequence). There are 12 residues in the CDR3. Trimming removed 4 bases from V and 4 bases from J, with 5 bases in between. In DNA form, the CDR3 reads TGCGCCAGCAGTGGGCCATACAATGAGCAGTTCTTC. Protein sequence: CASSGPYNEQFF.

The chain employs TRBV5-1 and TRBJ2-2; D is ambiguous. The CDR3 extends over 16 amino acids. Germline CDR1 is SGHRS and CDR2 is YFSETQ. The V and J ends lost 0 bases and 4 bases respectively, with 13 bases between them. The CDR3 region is CASSLVGISSTGELFF. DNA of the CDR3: TGCGCCAGCAGCTTGGTGGGTATTTCGAGCACCGGGGAGCTGTTTTTT.

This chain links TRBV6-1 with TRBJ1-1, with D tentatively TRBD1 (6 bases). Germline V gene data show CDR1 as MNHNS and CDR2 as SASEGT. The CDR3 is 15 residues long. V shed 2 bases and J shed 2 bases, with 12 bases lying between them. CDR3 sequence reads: CASSEQGYLNTEAFF. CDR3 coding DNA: TGTGCCAGCAGTGAACAGGGGTACTTAAACACTGAAGCTTTCTTT.

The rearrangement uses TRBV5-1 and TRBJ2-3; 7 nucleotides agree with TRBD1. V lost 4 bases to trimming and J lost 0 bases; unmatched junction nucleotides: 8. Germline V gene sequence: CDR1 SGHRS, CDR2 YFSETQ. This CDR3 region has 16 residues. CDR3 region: CASSGRQGTSTDTQYF. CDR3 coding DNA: TGCGCCAGCAGCGGAAGACAGGGAACTAGCACAGATACGCAGTATTTT.

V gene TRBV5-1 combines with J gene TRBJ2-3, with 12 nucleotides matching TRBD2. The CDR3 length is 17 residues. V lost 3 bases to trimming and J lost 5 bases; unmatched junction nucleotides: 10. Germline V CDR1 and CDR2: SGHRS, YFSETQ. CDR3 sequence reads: CASSYLTSGSLGDTQYF. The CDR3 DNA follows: TGCGCCAGCAGCTATTTGACTAGCGGGAGTTTGGGAGATACGCAGTATTTT.

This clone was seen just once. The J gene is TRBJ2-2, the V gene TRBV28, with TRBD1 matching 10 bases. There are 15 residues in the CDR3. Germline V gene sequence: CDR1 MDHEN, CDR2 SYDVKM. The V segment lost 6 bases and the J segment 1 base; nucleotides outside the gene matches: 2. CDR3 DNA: TGTGCCAGCAGCAGGACAGGGGGGAACACCGGGGAGCTGTTTTTT. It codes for CASSRTGGNTGELFF.

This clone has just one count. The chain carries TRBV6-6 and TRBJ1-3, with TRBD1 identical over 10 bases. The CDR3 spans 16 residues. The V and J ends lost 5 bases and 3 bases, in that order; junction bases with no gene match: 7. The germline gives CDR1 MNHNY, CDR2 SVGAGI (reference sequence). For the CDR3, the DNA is TGTGCCAGCAGTACCCGACAGGGGGCAGGTGGAAACACCATATATTTT. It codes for CASSTRQGAGGNTIYF.

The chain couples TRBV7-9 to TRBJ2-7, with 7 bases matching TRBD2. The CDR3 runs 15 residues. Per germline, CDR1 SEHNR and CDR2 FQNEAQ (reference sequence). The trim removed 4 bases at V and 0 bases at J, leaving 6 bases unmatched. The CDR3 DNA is TGTGCCAGCAGCTCTGGGAGGGTTTCCTCCTACGAGCAGTACTTC. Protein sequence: CASSSGRVSSYEQYF.

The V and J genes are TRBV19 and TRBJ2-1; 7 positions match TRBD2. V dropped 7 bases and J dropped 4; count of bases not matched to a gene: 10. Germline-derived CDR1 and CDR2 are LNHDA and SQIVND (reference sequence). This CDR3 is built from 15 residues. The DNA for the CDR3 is TGTGCCAGTAAGGGAGGGGCCCTGGAATACAATGAGCAGTTCTTC. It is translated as CASKGGALEYNEQFF.

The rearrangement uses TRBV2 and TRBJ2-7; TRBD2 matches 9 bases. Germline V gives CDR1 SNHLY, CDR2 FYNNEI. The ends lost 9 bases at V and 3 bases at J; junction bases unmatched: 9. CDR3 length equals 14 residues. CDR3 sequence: CASTGTSRIYEQYF. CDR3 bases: TGTGCCAGTACCGGGACTAGCCGAATCTACGAGCAGTACTTC.

The CDR3: CASRNAVARGGTEAFF. In nucleotides, the CDR3 is TGTGCCAGTAGGAATGCGGTCGCCAGGGGCGGCACTGAAGCTTTCTTT. The V gene is TRBV19, the J gene TRBJ1-1, with D tentatively TRBD1 (6 bases). The germline gives CDR1 LNHDA, CDR2 SQIVND (reference sequence). The CDR3 is 16 amino acids. Deletions cut 6 bases from V and 4 bases from J, with 21 bases between.

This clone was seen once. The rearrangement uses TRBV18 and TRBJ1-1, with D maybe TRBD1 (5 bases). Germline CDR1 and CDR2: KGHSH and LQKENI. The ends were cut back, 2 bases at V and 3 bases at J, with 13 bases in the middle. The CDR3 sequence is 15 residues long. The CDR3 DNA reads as TGTGCCAGCTCACCATTCCGGGGACGGGACACTGAAGCTTTCTTT. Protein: CASSPFRGRDTEAFF.

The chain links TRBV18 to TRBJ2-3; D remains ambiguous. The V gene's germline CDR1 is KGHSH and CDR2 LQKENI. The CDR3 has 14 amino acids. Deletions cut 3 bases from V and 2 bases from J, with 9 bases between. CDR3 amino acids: CASSPAENTDTQYF. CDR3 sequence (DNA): TGTGCCAGCTCACCGGCAGAGAACACAGATACGCAGTATTTT.

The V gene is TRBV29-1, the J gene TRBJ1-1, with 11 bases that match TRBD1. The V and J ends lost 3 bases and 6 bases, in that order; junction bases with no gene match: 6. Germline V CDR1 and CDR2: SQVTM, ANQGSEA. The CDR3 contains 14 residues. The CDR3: CSVDPGQGGPEAFF. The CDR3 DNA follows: TGCAGCGTTGATCCGGGACAGGGGGGTCCTGAAGCTTTCTTT.

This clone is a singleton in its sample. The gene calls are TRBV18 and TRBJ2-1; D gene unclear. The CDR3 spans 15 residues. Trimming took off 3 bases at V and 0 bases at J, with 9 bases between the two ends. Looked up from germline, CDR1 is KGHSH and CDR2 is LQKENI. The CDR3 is CASSPFPSSYNEQFF. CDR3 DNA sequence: TGTGCCAGCTCACCCTTCCCCAGCTCCTACAATGAGCAGTTCTTC.

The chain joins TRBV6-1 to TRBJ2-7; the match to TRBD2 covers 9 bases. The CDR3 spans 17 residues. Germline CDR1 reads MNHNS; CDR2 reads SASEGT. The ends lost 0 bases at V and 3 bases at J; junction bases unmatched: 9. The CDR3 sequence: CASSEALHTSGLYEQYF. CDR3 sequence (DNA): TGTGCCAGCAGTGAAGCGCTTCATACTAGCGGGCTCTACGAGCAGTACTTC.

The CDR3 is CASSYSSGSIADTQYF. The CDR3 DNA follows: TGTGCCAGCAGTTACTCAAGCGGGAGTATTGCAGATACGCAGTATTTT. The chain is built from TRBV6-6 and TRBJ2-3, with TRBD2 identical over 8 bases. This CDR3 is built from 16 residues. The germline V gene has CDR1 MNHNY and CDR2 SVGAGI (reference sequence). V lost 0 bases to trimming and J lost 4 bases; unmatched junction nucleotides: 6.